These 14 T cell receptor beta chains share one sample of origin, sequenced in a study of shared clonotypes between healthy human individuals. Positive CCR7 selection of CD45RO-negative cells yielded the naive CD8 cells, and terminally differentiated effector memory CD45RA+ cells were excluded. The method was immunoSEQ multiplex PCR; TCRdb's version includes in-frame clones alone and lacks a portion of them. The sample shows millions of clones, about 95% of them seen only once. Sequencing was performed on naive CD8+ T cells sorted from blood. The receptors were sampled from a man aged 18 to 35 in good health.

This clone occurred a few times. The J gene is TRBJ2-7, the V gene TRBV25-1; 7 bases match TRBD1. Germline trimming cut 3 bases from V and 2 bases from J; bases unmatched to any gene: 7. CDR1 and CDR2 from the germline V gene are MGHDK and SYGVNS. The CDR3 loop spans 15 amino acids. CDR3 region: CASSDFERGPYEQYF. The CDR3 DNA reads TGTGCCAGCAGTGACTTTGAAAGGGGGCCCTACGAGCAGTACTTC.

The chain uses TRBV6-1 and TRBJ2-5, with 8 nucleotides matching TRBD2. The V gene's germline CDR1 is MNHNS and CDR2 SASEGT. There are 15 residues in the CDR3. The ends lost 3 bases at V and 1 base at J; junction bases unmatched: 4. The CDR3 loop reads CASSDWTSPQETQYF. The DNA for the CDR3 is TGTGCCAGCAGTGATTGGACTAGCCCCCAAGAGACCCAGTACTTC.

On this clone: This sample also contains other DNA sequences that code for the same CDR3. CDR3 sequence (DNA): TGTGCCAGCACCTCTTGGGGCAATGAGCAGTTCTTC. Amino acids: CASTSWGNEQFF. V usage is TRBV11-2 and J usage is TRBJ2-1; D ambiguous. This CDR3 has 12 residues. The V and J ends lost 7 bases and 6 bases respectively, with 10 bases between them. The germline V gene encodes CDR1 SGHAT and CDR2 FQNNGV. The full variable domain, its missing parts supplied by reference TRBV11-2 and TRBJ2-1, is EAGVAQSPRYKIIEKRQSVAFWCNPISGHATLYWYQQILGQGPKLLIQFQNNGVVDDSQLPKDRFSAERLKGVDSTLKIQPAKLEDSAVYLCASTSWGNEQFFGPGTRLTVL.

V and J are TRBV11-2 and TRBJ2-7; 9 bases agree with TRBD1. Germline V gene data show CDR1 as SGHAT and CDR2 as FQNNGV. V dropped 6 bases and J dropped 5; count of bases not matched to a gene: 14. The CDR3 loop spans 16 amino acids. CDR3 amino acids: CASSFGAGTGTNEQYF. The CDR3 region has the DNA TGTGCCAGCAGTTTTGGGGCCGGGACAGGGACGAACGAGCAGTACTTC.

As concerns this clone: This clone may be a read error of a much larger clone one base away. Within the sample, other DNA sequences also encode this same CDR3. The rearrangement joins TRBV11-2 to TRBJ2-2; D not resolved. Per the germline V gene, CDR1 is SGHAT and CDR2 is FQNNGV. This CDR3 comprises 13 residues. Trimming cost V 3 bases and J 1 base, with 3 bases left between them. CDR3 loop: CASSFLNTGELFF. DNA for the CDR3: TGTGCCAGCAGCTTCCTGAACACCGGGGAGCTGTTTTTT.

This chain links TRBV5-4 with TRBJ1-2; the D gene is possibly TRBD1 (6 bases). Deletions cut 0 bases from V and 8 bases from J, with 14 bases between. CDR1 is SGHNT and CDR2 is YYREEE in the germline V gene (reference sequence). The CDR3 has 14 amino acids. In DNA, the CDR3 is TGTGCCAGCAGCTTGGATCCAGGGGCAGTAGGCTACACCTTC. It specifies CASSLDPGAVGYTF.

The chain uses TRBV7-9 and TRBJ2-1; unclear D gene. This CDR3 region has 14 residues. The germline V and J ends were trimmed by 2 bases and 6 bases, with 11 bases remaining between them. Germline V gene data show CDR1 as SEHNR and CDR2 as FQNEAQ (reference sequence). This chain's CDR3 is CASSLTYLANEQFF. The CDR3 bases are TGTGCCAGCAGCTTAACCTACTTGGCCAATGAGCAGTTCTTC.

This sequence joins TRBV2 and TRBJ1-1, with TRBD1 identical over 8 bases. The CDR3 runs 14 residues. CDR1 is SNHLY, CDR2 FYNNEI, per germline. V shed 5 bases, J shed 1 base, and the junction held 3 bases outside the gene matches. This chain's CDR3 is CASSWTGWNTEAFF. In nucleotides, the CDR3 is TGTGCCAGCAGTTGGACAGGGTGGAACACTGAAGCTTTCTTT. Full variable domain (rest looked up from reference TRBV2 and TRBJ1-1): EPEVTQTPSHQVTQMGQEVILRCVPISNHLYFYWYRQILGQKVEFLVSFYNNEISEKSEIFDDQFSVERPDGSNFTLKIRSTKLEDSAMYFCASSWTGWNTEAFFGQGTRLTVV.

V and J are TRBV6-5 and TRBJ2-7; TRBD1 is a possible D gene (6 bases). V was shortened by 2 bases and J by 5 bases, with 13 bases between the two germline ends. The CDR3 is 14 amino acids. Germline lookup yields CDR1 MNHEY and CDR2 SVGAGI. CDR3 sequence: CASSYTYNRDEQYF. The CDR3 nucleotides are TGTGCCAGCAGTTACACCTACAACAGGGACGAGCAGTACTTC.

About this clone itself: This CDR3 is also generated by other DNA sequences in the sample. The rearrangement links TRBV19 to TRBJ2-7; 7 positions agree with TRBD1. Trimming at V came to 6 bases and at J to 3 bases, leaving 5 bases not matched to a gene. CDR3 length: 13 amino acids. Germline CDR1 LNHDA, CDR2 SQIVND (reference sequence). The DNA of the CDR3 is TGTGCCAGTAGCCTCCGGGACAGCTACGAGCAGTACTTC. Its translation is CASSLRDSYEQYF.

The chain couples TRBV5-1 to TRBJ2-5; tentatively, D is TRBD1 or TRBD2 (5 bases each). V lost 1 base to trimming and J lost 3 bases, with 13 bases between them. Germline assignment: CDR1 SGHRS and CDR2 YFSETQ. The CDR3 length is 15 residues. CDR3 region: CASSLIGLGEETQYF. In DNA form, the CDR3 reads TGCGCCAGCAGCTTGATCGGACTGGGGGAAGAGACCCAGTACTTC.

The chain couples TRBV4-1 to TRBJ2-7; a possible D gene is TRBD2 (6 bases). The CDR3 runs 15 residues. The V end lost 3 bases, the J end lost 4 bases, and 16 bases lay between the germline ends. CDR1 MGHRA and CDR2 YSYEKL come from the germline V gene. Here the CDR3 reads CASSQSGTGMYEQYF. CDR3 bases: TGCGCCAGCAGCCAGTCCGGGACTGGAATGTACGAGCAGTACTTC.

The gene calls are TRBV6-5 and TRBJ2-5; no firm D call. V was pared by 3 bases and J by 5 bases, with 7 bases between. The germline V gene has CDR1 MNHEY and CDR2 SVGAGI. The CDR3 spans 12 residues. The CDR3 DNA is TGTGCCAGCAGTTATATTGGGGAGACCCAGTACTTC. Its protein is CASSYIGETQYF.

The chain uses TRBV7-2 and TRBJ2-7; possibly TRBD1 for D (5 bases). Trimming stripped 3 bases from V and 0 bases from J, with 21 bases between. The CDR3 totals 18 residues. Germline CDR1 is SGHTA and CDR2 is FQGNSA. The CDR3 loop is CASSFSPPGARASYEQYF. The CDR3 bases are TGTGCCAGCAGCTTTAGTCCACCGGGCGCCAGGGCCTCCTACGAGCAGTACTTC. The full variable domain, completed using reference TRBV7-2 and TRBJ2-7, is GAGVSQSPSNKVTEKGKDVELRCDPISGHTALYWYRQSLGQGLEFLIYFQGNSAPDKSGLPSDRFSAERTGGSVSTLTIQRTQQEDSAVYLCASSFSPPGARASYEQYFGPGTRLTVT.